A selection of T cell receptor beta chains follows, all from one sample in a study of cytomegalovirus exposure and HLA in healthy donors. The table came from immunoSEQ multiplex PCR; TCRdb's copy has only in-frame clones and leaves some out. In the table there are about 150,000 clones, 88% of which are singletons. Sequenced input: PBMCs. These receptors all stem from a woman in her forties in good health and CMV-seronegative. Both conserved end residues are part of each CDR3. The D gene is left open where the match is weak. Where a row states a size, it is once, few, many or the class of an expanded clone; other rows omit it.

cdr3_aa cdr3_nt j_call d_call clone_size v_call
CASSFHPGGGLSSGANVLTF TGTGCCAGCAGTTTCCACCCCGGGGGGGGGCTAAGCTCTGGGGCCAACGTCCTGACTTTC TRBJ2-6 TRBD2 - TRBV27
CARARTRSYEQYF TGTGCCAGAGCTAGGACTCGCTCCTACGAGCAGTACTTC TRBJ2-7 - - TRBV7-8
CASSPGTSGVTDTQYF TGTGCCAGCAGCCCTGGGACTAGCGGGGTCACAGATACGCAGTATTTT TRBJ2-3 TRBD2 - TRBV7-6
CATSAERGGSYEQYF TGTGCCACCAGCGCAGAACGGGGGGGGTCCTACGAGCAGTACTTC TRBJ2-7 TRBD2 - TRBV15
CASSYRLAREQYF TGTGCCAGCAGTTACCGACTAGCGCGGGAGCAGTACTTC TRBJ2-7 TRBD2 - TRBV6-5
CASSYRGQQPQHF TGTGCCAGCAGTTACCGCGGACAGCAGCCCCAGCATTTT TRBJ1-5 - - TRBV6-5
CASSLRGPTPKHTF TGTGCCAGCAGCTTAAGGGGCCCTACCCCTAAGCACACCTTC TRBJ1-2 - few TRBV11-3
CASSRDSNYGYTF TGTGCCAGCAGCCGGGACAGCAACTATGGCTACACCTTC TRBJ1-2 TRBD1 - TRBV7-6
CASSLGQGMNTEAFF TGTGCCAGCAGCTTGGGACAGGGGATGAACACTGAAGCTTTCTTT TRBJ1-1 TRBD1 - TRBV7-8
CASSPRTASQETQYF TGTGCCAGCAGCCCCCGGACAGCCTCTCAAGAGACCCAGTACTTC TRBJ2-5 - few TRBV7-9
CASSPNGVEAFF TGTGCCAGCAGTCCCAACGGGGTTGAAGCTTTCTTT TRBJ1-1 - - TRBV6-4
CASSYSGQGAYEQYF TGTGCCAGCAGTTACTCCGGACAGGGAGCCTACGAGCAGTACTTC TRBJ2-7 TRBD1 once TRBV6-5
CSVSSGTGAYEQYF TGCAGCGTTTCTTCCGGGACAGGGGCCTACGAGCAGTACTTC TRBJ2-7 TRBD1 - TRBV29-1
CASSPEVETQYF TGTGCCAGCTCACCCGAGGTCGAGACCCAGTACTTC TRBJ2-5 - - TRBV18
CASSPLRDRGHGYTF TGCGCCAGCAGCCCCCTCCGGGACAGGGGGCATGGCTACACCTTC TRBJ1-2 TRBD1 few TRBV4-1
CASSFCRGDHEKLFF TGTGCCAGCAGCTTTTGCCGGGGGGACCATGAAAAACTGTTTTTT TRBJ1-4 - - TRBV7-4
CASSPPTGSKTQYF TGTGCCAGCTCACCCCCAACAGGGTCCAAGACCCAGTACTTC TRBJ2-5 - - TRBV18
CASSLVGGSYEQYF TGTGCCAGCAGTTTAGTGGGGGGGTCCTACGAGCAGTACTTC TRBJ2-7 TRBD2 once TRBV28
CASALAGGSYEQYF TGTGCCAGCGCGCTAGCGGGGGGCTCCTACGAGCAGTACTTC TRBJ2-7 TRBD2 - TRBV5-5
CASSEKGQLVNEQFF TGTGCCAGCAGTGAAAAGGGACAGTTGGTCAATGAGCAGTTCTTC TRBJ2-1 TRBD1 - TRBV25-1
CASSDWDRDHEQYF TGTGCCAGCAGTGACTGGGACAGGGACCACGAGCAGTACTTC TRBJ2-7 TRBD1 - TRBV25-1
CAWSTKLAGAYNEQFF TGTGCCTGGAGTACCAAACTAGCGGGGGCTTACAATGAGCAGTTCTTC TRBJ2-1 TRBD2 - TRBV30